These 21 T cell receptor beta chains originate from one sample sequenced in a study of blood T cell repertoires in COVID-19. The assay was immunoSEQ multiplex PCR, and TCRdb's table has in-frame clones only and misses some. The table lists some 260,000 clones, almost 90% of them singletons. Sequencing was carried out using peripheral blood. Source of these receptors: an elderly man with acute or convalescent COVID-19.

The rearrangement joins TRBV5-1 to TRBJ2-1; 11 nucleotides line up with TRBD2. Germline CDR1 reads SGHRS; CDR2 reads YFSETQ. Germline trimming cut 5 bases from V and 5 bases from J; bases unmatched to any gene: 6. The CDR3 contains 15 residues. This chain's CDR3 is CASSPTSGSNNEQFF. CDR3 in DNA: TGCGCCAGCAGTCCCACTAGCGGGAGTAACAATGAGCAGTTCTTC.

This clone was picked up a small number of times. The chain couples TRBV11-2 to TRBJ2-3, with 8 bases matching TRBD2. The CDR3 runs to 15 residues. Trimming at V came to 3 bases and at J to 0 bases, leaving 2 bases not matched to a gene. Germline V gene lookup returns CDR1 SGHAT and CDR2 FQNNGV. CDR3 loop: CASSFSGASTDTQYF. CDR3 in DNA: TGTGCCAGCAGCTTTAGCGGGGCTAGCACAGATACGCAGTATTTT.

This clone has a single count. The chain has TRBV25-1 and TRBJ1-5, with 7 bases fitting TRBD1. Germline V CDR1 and CDR2: MGHDK, SYGVNS. The V gene end was trimmed by 5 bases and the J gene end by 5 bases; junction bases not matched to a gene: 6. The CDR3 extends over 14 amino acids. CDR3 region: CASSSTGPHQPQHF. Here the CDR3 DNA reads TGTGCCAGCAGTTCGACAGGGCCGCATCAGCCCCAGCATTTT.

This sequence joins TRBV7-9 and TRBJ2-7, with TRBD2 matching over 9 bases. Unmatched junction bases numbered 8, after V lost 5 bases and J lost 6 bases. There are 14 residues in the CDR3. The germline V gene encodes CDR1 SEHNR and CDR2 FQNEAQ (reference sequence). This CDR3 reads CASSLNSGRGEQYF. The CDR3, as DNA: TGTGCCAGCAGCCTTAATAGCGGGAGAGGCGAGCAGTACTTC.

This sequence joins TRBV18 and TRBJ1-2; perhaps TRBD1 as D (6 bases). CDR1 KGHSH and CDR2 LQKENI come from the germline V gene. V dropped 3 bases and J dropped 0 bases, with 11 bases sitting between them. The CDR3 sequence is 15 residues long. CDR3 in amino acids: CASSPDRKANYGYTF. In nucleotides, the CDR3 is TGTGCCAGCTCACCCGACAGGAAAGCTAACTATGGCTACACCTTC. The whole variable domain, filled in from reference TRBV18 and TRBJ1-2, reads NAGVMQNPRHLVRRRGQEARLRCSPMKGHSHVYWYRQLPEEGLKFMVYLQKENIIDESGMPKERFSAEFPKEGPSILRIQQVVRGDSAAYFCASSPDRKANYGYTFGSGTRLTVV.

The DNA for the CDR3 is TGTGCCAGCACCCGGGACTTCGCCTACGAGCAGTACTTC. Translation: CASTRDFAYEQYF. V is TRBV12-3 or TRBV12-4 and J is TRBJ2-7, with D possibly TRBD2 on 6 matching bases. The CDR3 sequence is 13 residues long. Trimming pared 7 bases from V and 2 bases from J, leaving 12 bases between.

The chain is built from TRBV7-2 and TRBJ2-1; 11 positions match TRBD2. CDR1 and CDR2 (germline): SGHTA, FQGNSA. V trimming: 3 bases; J trimming: 6 bases; junction bases outside the gene matches: 7. The CDR3 contains 16 residues. CDR3 in DNA: TGTGCCAGCAGCTTCACCCCTAGCGGGGGGATCAATGAGCAGTTCTTC. This sequence encodes CASSFTPSGGINEQFF.

This clone was recorded once. CDR3 in amino acids: CATSAQAGGLNEQFF. Written as DNA, the CDR3 is TGTGCCACCAGTGCCCAAGCGGGGGGGCTTAATGAGCAGTTCTTC. The rearrangement links TRBV24-1 to TRBJ2-1; 10 positions agree with TRBD2. This CDR3 spans 15 amino acids. The germline gives CDR1 KGHDR, CDR2 SFDVKD. V lost 5 bases and J lost 7; bases outside the gene matches: 7.

The V call is TRBV3-1 (or the pseudogene TRBV3-2), the J call TRBJ1-5, with 8 positions matching TRBD1. V was pared by 0 bases and J by 6 bases, with 7 bases of the junction left unmatched. This CDR3 region has 16 residues. CDR1 LGHDT and CDR2 YNNKEL come from the germline V gene (reference sequence). CDR3 in DNA: TGTGCCAGCAGCCAAGATCCAGGGGGCGATGGTCAGCCCCAGCATTTT. It translates to CASSQDPGGDGQPQHF.

V usage is TRBV7-9 and J usage is TRBJ2-7, with D maybe TRBD2 (5 bases). This CDR3 comprises 16 residues. Per germline, CDR1 SEHNR and CDR2 FQNEAQ (reference sequence). The V end lost 2 bases, the J end lost 0 bases, and 14 bases lay between the germline ends. The CDR3 sequence is CASSLSRGVSSYEQYF. In DNA, the CDR3 is TGTGCCAGCAGCTTATCTCGGGGTGTTAGCTCCTACGAGCAGTACTTC.

The genes are TRBV5-6 and TRBJ2-5; 8 bases are shared with TRBD2. This CDR3 comprises 16 residues. With 1 base clipped from V and 2 bases from J, the junction kept 7 bases outside the gene matches. Germline V gene data show CDR1 as SGHDT and CDR2 as YYEEEE. CDR3 DNA sequence: TGTGCCAGCAGCTTGTTGCCTAAGCGGGGGCAAGAGACCCAGTACTTC. It encodes CASSLLPKRGQETQYF.

V and J are TRBV4-3 and TRBJ2-7; a weak D match, TRBD1 (6 bases). The CDR3 contains 17 residues. V gave up 1 base and J gave up 2 bases, with 18 bases separating them. Germline values: CDR1 LGHNA, CDR2 YSLEER. CDR3 nucleotide sequence: TGCGCCAGCAGCCAAGTTCGATCCTTAGGGGGTACCTACGAGCAGTACTTC. Translation: CASSQVRSLGGTYEQYF.

Concerning this clone: Additional DNA sequences in this sample encode the identical CDR3. This chain links TRBV6-2 or TRBV6-3 with TRBJ1-5, with D tentatively TRBD1 (5 bases). Looked up from germline, CDR1 is MNHEY and CDR2 is SVGEGT. Trimming took 0 bases from V and 2 from J, leaving 11 bases between them. CDR3 size: 16 residues. CDR3 region: CASSYSQGFGNQPQHF. In nucleotides, the CDR3 is TGTGCCAGCAGTTACTCTCAGGGTTTTGGCAATCAGCCCCAGCATTTT.

The chain uses TRBV7-9 and TRBJ1-2; 7 nucleotides match TRBD1. The length of the CDR3 is 16 residues. Germline-derived CDR1 and CDR2 are SEHNR and FQNEAQ (reference sequence). J gave up 7 bases and V 5 bases, and 16 bases lay outside the gene matches. CDR3 sequence: CASSPFDRASISGYTF. The CDR3 DNA sequence: TGTGCCAGCAGCCCCTTCGACAGGGCCTCTATTAGTGGCTACACCTTC.

Points on this clone: Other DNA sequences within the sample encode an identical CDR3. V gene TRBV7-2 combines with J gene TRBJ2-1; 9 nucleotides align to TRBD2. The CDR3 has 15 residues. Trimming cost V 1 base and J 4 bases; bases outside gene matches: 2. Germline V lookup: CDR1 SGHTA, CDR2 FQGNSA. CDR3 DNA: TGTGCCAGCAGCTTAGGACTAGCGGAGTACAATGAGCAGTTCTTC. It translates to CASSLGLAEYNEQFF.

The chain joins TRBV9 to TRBJ2-2; TRBD1 might be the D (6 bases). In germline, CDR1 is SGDLS, CDR2 YYNGEE. The CDR3 runs 15 residues. Trimming pared 2 bases from V and 3 bases from J, leaving 11 bases between. The CDR3 coding sequence is TGTGCCAGCAGCGTGAGACAGGATCACACCGGGGAGCTGTTTTTT. Residues: CASSVRQDHTGELFF.

With respect to this clone: The germline gene is not matched at one end of the junction; a read error may be the cause. The rearrangement links TRBV7-2 to TRBJ2-5, with D uncertain. CDR1 is SGHTA, CDR2 FQGNSA, per germline. This CDR3 contains 14 residues. This chain's CDR3 is CASSLSTIQKTQYF. The CDR3 region has the DNA TGTGCCAGCAGCTTATCTACTATCCAAAAGACCCAGTACTTC. The full variable domain, with the rest looked up from reference TRBV7-2 and TRBJ2-5, is GAGVSQSPSNKVTEKGKDVELRCDPISGHTALYWYRQSLGQGLEFLIYFQGNSAPDKSGLPSDRFSAERTGGSVSTLTIQRTQQEDSAVYLCASSLSTIQKTQYFGPGTRLLVL.

The V and J genes are TRBV11-3 and TRBJ2-5; D perhaps matches TRBD1 (6 bases). Germline V gives CDR1 SGHNT, CDR2 YENEEA. Trimming stripped 2 bases from V and 4 bases from J, with 11 bases between. There are 14 residues in the CDR3. This CDR3 reads CASSLQGHGETQYF. CDR3 sequence (DNA): TGTGCCAGCAGCTTACAGGGACATGGAGAGACCCAGTACTTC. The variable domain in full, completed from reference TRBV11-3 and TRBJ2-5, reads EAGVVQSPRYKIIEKKQPVAFWCNPISGHNTLYWYLQNLGQGPELLIRYENEEAVDDSQLPKDRFSAERLKGVDSTLKIQPAELGDSAVYLCASSLQGHGETQYFGPGTRLLVL.

The chain combines TRBV7-8 with TRBJ1-2; TRBD1 is a possible D gene (5 bases). Trimming took off 5 bases at V and 1 base at J, with 14 bases between the two ends. The CDR3 runs 15 residues. Germline V CDR1 and CDR2: SGHVS, FQNEAQ. CDR3 bases: TGTGCCAGCAGCAGAACAGGAAGGGATAACTATGGCTACACCTTC. Amino acid sequence: CASSRTGRDNYGYTF.

This rearrangement joins TRBV7-3 to TRBJ2-5; maybe TRBD2 (6 bases). V dropped 3 bases and J dropped 1 base, with 9 bases sitting between them. This CDR3 spans 14 amino acids. CDR1 and CDR2 from the germline V gene are SGHTA and FQGTGA. The DNA of the CDR3 is TGTGCCAGCAGCTTCGGGACTTTCCAAGAGACCCAGTACTTC. Its protein is CASSFGTFQETQYF.

This clone was detected only a few times. This sample also contains other DNA sequences that code for the same CDR3. The gene calls are TRBV4-1 and TRBJ1-1; TRBD1 might be the D (5 bases). V was pared by 4 bases and J by 2 bases, with 11 bases between. The CDR3 runs to 14 residues. Germline CDR1 and CDR2: MGHRA and YSYEKL. DNA of the CDR3: TGCGCCAGCAGCCCAGAAACAGGAAACACTGAAGCTTTCTTT. Translating it yields CASSPETGNTEAFF.